Here is one T cell receptor (beta chain) with its context. Its antigen is not identified. This sample is part of a study of cytotoxic CD8 clonotypes in ibrutinib-treated CLL. Background on the study: The group held 11 relapsed/refractory and roughly 15 treatment-naive patients, with 17 IGHV unmutated. Responses: some 25 partial, 2 complete; after median approximately 67 months, around 15 stayed remitted, some twelve progressed.

The table came from immunoSEQ multiplex PCR; TCRdb's copy has only in-frame clones and leaves some out. The sample lists about 140,000 clones, around 77% occurring once. Study-wide points: There were few public clonotypes, and on treatment they contracted or stayed stable. In comparison with age-matched healthy donors, baseline clonality was higher and tracked circulating CD8+ T-cell counts.

Sequencing used PBMCs, obtained after 12 months of ibrutinib treatment. This TCR was sampled from a human donor with chronic lymphocytic leukemia.

CDR3 residues: CASTKLTGGLGAAFF. The CDR3 nucleotides read TGTGCCAGCACCAAACTGACAGGGGGCCTAGGGGCAGCTTTCTTT. This chain uses TRBV5-6 with TRBJ1-1; 10 bases align to TRBD1. The junction had 15 bases not matched to a gene; V was cut back by 6 bases and J by 10 bases. CDR3 length: 15 residues. Germline V gene sequence: CDR1 SGHDT, CDR2 YYEEEE.